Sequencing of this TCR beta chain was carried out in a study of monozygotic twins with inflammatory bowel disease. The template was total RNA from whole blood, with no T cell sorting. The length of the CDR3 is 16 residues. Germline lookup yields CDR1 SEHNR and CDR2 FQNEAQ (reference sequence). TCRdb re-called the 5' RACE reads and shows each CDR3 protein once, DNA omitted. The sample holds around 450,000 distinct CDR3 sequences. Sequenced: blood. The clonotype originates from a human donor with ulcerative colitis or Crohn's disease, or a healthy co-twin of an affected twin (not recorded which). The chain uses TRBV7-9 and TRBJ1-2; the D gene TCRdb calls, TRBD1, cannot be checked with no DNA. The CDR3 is CASSAGQGHLFKGYTF.